These 21 T cell receptor beta chains originate from one sample sequenced in a study of PD-L1 blockade in urothelial cancer. Profiled with immunoSEQ multiplex PCR; TCRdb holds only in-frame clones, not every one. The repertoire has under 130,000 clones, around 85% of them found once; the top ten carry 2.4%. Sequenced material: PBMCs, taken around atezolizumab (anti-PD-L1) treatment. These receptor sequences come from a man over 45 with urothelial cancer.

The table lists this clone with a count of one. The gene calls are TRBV5-1 and TRBJ2-2; 8 bases are a match to TRBD1. The germline CDR1 and CDR2 sequences are SGHRS and YFSETQ. The V gene end was trimmed by 0 bases and the J gene end by 7 bases; junction bases not matched to a gene: 5. The CDR3 sequence is 15 residues long. CDR3 in DNA: TGCGCCAGCAGCTTGGGACAGGGGACGGGCGGGGAGCTGTTTTTT. It translates to CASSLGQGTGGELFF.

The chain links TRBV19 to TRBJ1-5; D remains unclear. The CDR3 runs 15 residues. The germline gives CDR1 LNHDA, CDR2 SQIVND (reference sequence). Trimming shortened V by 5 bases and J by 0 bases, and 11 bases separated the two germline ends. The CDR3 DNA follows: TGTGCCAGTAGTGGAGGTCTTTATAGCAATCAGCCCCAGCATTTT. It is translated as CASSGGLYSNQPQHF.

This sequence joins TRBV27 and TRBJ2-7; 13 positions agree with TRBD2. This CDR3 spans 21 amino acids. Germline-derived CDR1 and CDR2 are MNHEY and SMNVEV (reference sequence). V lost 2 bases to trimming and J lost 2 bases; unmatched junction nucleotides: 18. The CDR3: CASSLRGLSGLAGSEPYEQYF. The CDR3 coding sequence is TGTGCCAGCAGTTTACGGGGTCTATCGGGACTAGCGGGGTCCGAACCCTACGAGCAGTACTTC.

The chain couples TRBV27 to TRBJ2-7, with 7 bases matching TRBD2. Per germline, CDR1 MNHEY and CDR2 SMNVEV (reference sequence). There are 15 residues in the CDR3. The V segment lost 5 bases and the J segment 0 bases; nucleotides outside the gene matches: 7. Written as DNA, the CDR3 is TGTGCCAGCAGTCTGACTAGCCTTAGCTCCTACGAGCAGTACTTC. Protein sequence: CASSLTSLSSYEQYF.

The chain recombines TRBV18 with TRBJ1-1; 10 bases fit TRBD1. Per the germline V gene, CDR1 is KGHSH and CDR2 is LQKENI. After removal of 6 bases from V and 0 bases from J, the junction contained 10 bases not matched to a gene. This CDR3 comprises 17 residues. CDR3 protein: CASSSTTGGKVNTEAFF. CDR3 nucleotides: TGTGCCAGCTCTTCCACGACAGGGGGCAAGGTGAACACTGAAGCTTTCTTT. The full variable domain, completed using reference TRBV18 and TRBJ1-1, is NAGVMQNPRHLVRRRGQEARLRCSPMKGHSHVYWYRQLPEEGLKFMVYLQKENIIDESGMPKERFSAEFPKEGPSILRIQQVVRGDSAAYFCASSSTTGGKVNTEAFFGQGTRLTVV.

The chain uses TRBV28 and TRBJ2-7; D is unclear. The V gene lost 6 bases and the J gene lost 5 bases, with 14 bases spanning the gap. Germline V gene lookup returns CDR1 MDHEN and CDR2 SYDVKM. The CDR3 loop spans 13 amino acids. For the CDR3, the DNA is TGTGCCAGCAGGGGTGGCGGCAGCCACGAGCAGTACTTC. Translating gives CASRGGGSHEQYF.

This rearrangement joins TRBV5-1 to TRBJ2-1; no clear D gene. CDR3 length equals 11 residues. Germline V gene lookup returns CDR1 SGHRS and CDR2 YFSETQ. Trimming stripped 0 bases from V and 9 bases from J, with 4 bases between. The CDR3 reads CASSLDSEQFF. In DNA form, the CDR3 reads TGCGCCAGCAGCTTGGACAGTGAGCAGTTCTTC. Looking up the rest from reference TRBV5-1 and TRBJ2-1 gives the full variable domain: KAGVTQTPRYLIKTRGQQVTLSCSPISGHRSVSWYQQTPGQGLQFLFEYFSETQRNKGNFPGRFSGRQFSNSRSEMNVSTLELGDSALYLCASSLDSEQFFGPGTRLTVL.

V usage is TRBV5-4 and J usage is TRBJ2-7, with D possibly matching TRBD1 (6 bases). The CDR3 covers 13 residues. Trimming took off 0 bases at V and 7 bases at J, with 11 bases between the two ends. Germline CDR1 is SGHNT and CDR2 is YYREEE (reference sequence). The CDR3 sequence is CASSLDRDEEQYF. The DNA of the CDR3 is TGTGCCAGCAGCTTGGACAGGGACGAAGAGCAGTACTTC.

This sequence joins TRBV5-1 and TRBJ2-1; 11 bases are a match to TRBD2. The V gene end was trimmed by 0 bases and the J gene end by 3 bases; junction bases not matched to a gene: 5. CDR1 is SGHRS, CDR2 YFSETQ, per germline. The CDR3 runs 17 residues. In nucleotides, the CDR3 is TGCGCCAGCAGCTTGGAACTAGCGGGGGCCCTCTACAATGAGCAGTTCTTC. Its protein product is CASSLELAGALYNEQFF.

This chain links TRBV6-1 with TRBJ1-1, with 7 bases lining up with TRBD1. This CDR3 contains 11 residues. The germline V gene encodes CDR1 MNHNS and CDR2 SASEGT. The junction had 6 bases not matched to a gene; V was cut back by 11 bases and J by 6 bases. The CDR3 sequence: CAVQGIAEAFF. The DNA for the CDR3 is TGTGCCGTACAGGGGATTGCTGAAGCTTTCTTT.

This clone came up a few times. V gene TRBV4-1 combines with J gene TRBJ1-2, with D possibly matching TRBD1 (6 bases). V was shortened by 1 base and J by 5 bases, with 14 bases between the two germline ends. This CDR3 spans 15 amino acids. The germline gives CDR1 MGHRA, CDR2 YSYEKL. CDR3 nucleotide sequence: TGCGCCAGCAGCCAAGCCCCAGGGGCTGTTTATGGCTACACCTTC. Its protein product is CASSQAPGAVYGYTF.

The V and J genes are TRBV18 and TRBJ2-1; 12 bases line up with TRBD2. The germline CDR1 and CDR2 sequences are KGHSH and LQKENI. This CDR3 is 16 amino acids long. The J segment lost 8 bases and the V segment lost 2 bases, leaving 7 bases of the junction unmatched. Here the CDR3 reads CASSPSLAGGFDEQFF. CDR3 sequence (DNA): TGTGCCAGCTCACCATCACTAGCGGGAGGTTTCGATGAGCAGTTCTTC.

V usage is TRBV10-3 and J usage is TRBJ2-7; the D gene is possibly TRBD2 (5 bases). Trimming took off 8 bases at V and 1 base at J, with 6 bases between the two ends. This CDR3 region has 11 residues. Per germline, CDR1 ENHRY and CDR2 SYGVKD. The chain's CDR3 is CAIGESYEQYF. CDR3 coding DNA: TGTGCCATCGGGGAGTCCTACGAGCAGTACTTC.

V gene TRBV15 combines with J gene TRBJ2-3; no firm D call. The CDR3 is made up of 13 amino acids. The germline V gene encodes CDR1 LNHNV and CDR2 YYDKDF (reference sequence). V lost 0 bases and J lost 2, with 3 bases in between. This chain's CDR3 is CATSREYTDTQYF. CDR3 bases: TGTGCCACCAGCAGAGAGTACACAGATACGCAGTATTTT.

The chain links TRBV18 to TRBJ2-7; the D gene is possibly TRBD1 (6 bases). The CDR3 spans 13 residues. V was shortened by 2 bases and J by 7 bases, with 12 bases between the two germline ends. Germline V gives CDR1 KGHSH, CDR2 LQKENI. In nucleotides, the CDR3 is TGTGCCAGCTCACCAGGGGGCCGGAGGGAGCAGTACTTC. It specifies CASSPGGRREQYF.

The gene calls are TRBV7-3 and TRBJ2-1; D is perhaps TRBD1 (6 bases). V lost 4 bases to trimming and J lost 9 bases, with 16 bases between them. The CDR3 runs to 14 residues. Germline loops: CDR1 SGHTA, CDR2 FQGTGA. In nucleotides, the CDR3 is TGTGCCAGCAGCTCGAACAGGGAAGCGAGTGAGCAGTTCTTC. Translated, it gives CASSSNREASEQFF. Filled out from reference TRBV7-3 and TRBJ2-1, the complete variable domain reads GAGVSQTPSNKVTEKGKYVELRCDPISGHTALYWYRQSLGQGPEFLIYFQGTGAADDSGLPNDRFFAVRPEGSVSTLKIQRTERGDSAVYLCASSSNREASEQFFGPGTRLTVL.

V usage is TRBV4-2 and J usage is TRBJ2-2; 7 bases line up with TRBD2. Germline V lookup: CDR1 LGHNA, CDR2 YNFKEQ. J was trimmed by 6 bases and V by 4 bases; bases with no gene match: 17. The CDR3 totals 18 residues. The chain's CDR3 is CASSRAGGRGGRAGELFF. The CDR3 DNA is TGTGCCAGCAGCCGCGCGGGCGGGCGGGGAGGGCGCGCCGGGGAGCTGTTTTTT.

J is TRBJ2-6 and V is TRBV5-1; D not certain. V was cut by 0 bases and J by 1 base, with 8 bases left in between. Germline V gene lookup returns CDR1 SGHRS and CDR2 YFSETQ. This CDR3 is 16 amino acids long. CDR3 amino acids: CASSLAPRSGANVLTF. The CDR3 bases are TGCGCCAGCAGCTTGGCCCCCCGGTCTGGGGCCAACGTCCTGACTTTC.

J is TRBJ1-2 and V is TRBV6-5; tentatively, D is TRBD1 (5 bases). This CDR3 has 14 amino acids. Germline V gene sequence: CDR1 MNHEY, CDR2 SVGAGI. V gave up 5 bases and J gave up 3 bases, with 13 bases separating them. The CDR3 DNA reads TGTGCCAGCAGTCGACAGTCGGGCTACTATGGCTACACCTTC. Translation gives CASSRQSGYYGYTF.

This rearrangement joins TRBV11-2 to TRBJ1-1, with 8 bases identical to TRBD1. Unmatched junction bases numbered 8, after V lost 5 bases and J lost 0 bases. Germline lookup yields CDR1 SGHAT and CDR2 FQNNGV. The CDR3 totals 16 residues. CDR3 sequence: CASSTRGQAVNTEAFF. The CDR3 nucleotides are TGTGCCAGCAGCACCCGGGGACAGGCGGTGAACACTGAAGCTTTCTTT. The entire variable domain, with the rest obtained from reference TRBV11-2 and TRBJ1-1, is as follows: EAGVAQSPRYKIIEKRQSVAFWCNPISGHATLYWYQQILGQGPKLLIQFQNNGVVDDSQLPKDRFSAERLKGVDSTLKIQPAKLEDSAVYLCASSTRGQAVNTEAFFGQGTRLTVV.

This clone is a singleton in its sample. CDR3 sequence: CASSSWGRTNEKLFF. The CDR3 DNA follows: TGTGCCAGCAGCTCTTGGGGGCGGACTAATGAAAAACTGTTTTTT. This chain uses TRBV7-2 with TRBJ1-4; weak D call: TRBD1 (6 bases). Looked up from germline, CDR1 is SGHTA and CDR2 is FQGNSA. Trimming took 4 bases from V and 2 from J, leaving 11 bases between them. The CDR3 extends over 15 amino acids.